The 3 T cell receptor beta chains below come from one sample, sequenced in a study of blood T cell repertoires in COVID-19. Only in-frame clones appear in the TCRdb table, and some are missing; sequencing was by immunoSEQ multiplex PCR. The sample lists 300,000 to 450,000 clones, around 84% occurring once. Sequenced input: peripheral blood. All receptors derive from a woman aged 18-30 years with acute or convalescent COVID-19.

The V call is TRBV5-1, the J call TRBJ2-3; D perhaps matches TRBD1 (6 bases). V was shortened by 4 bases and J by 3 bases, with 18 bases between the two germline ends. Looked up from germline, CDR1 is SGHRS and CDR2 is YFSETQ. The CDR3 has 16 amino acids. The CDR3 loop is CASSTLGAGETDTQYF. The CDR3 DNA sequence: TGCGCCAGCAGCACTCTGGGGGCAGGGGAGACAGATACGCAGTATTTT.

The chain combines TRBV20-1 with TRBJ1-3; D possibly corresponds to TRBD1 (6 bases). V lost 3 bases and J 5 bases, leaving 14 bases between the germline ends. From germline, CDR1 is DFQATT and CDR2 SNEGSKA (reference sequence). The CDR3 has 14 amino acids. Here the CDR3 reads CSASPTGLRNTIYF. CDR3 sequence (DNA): TGCAGTGCTAGTCCCACAGGGCTACGAAACACCATATATTTT.

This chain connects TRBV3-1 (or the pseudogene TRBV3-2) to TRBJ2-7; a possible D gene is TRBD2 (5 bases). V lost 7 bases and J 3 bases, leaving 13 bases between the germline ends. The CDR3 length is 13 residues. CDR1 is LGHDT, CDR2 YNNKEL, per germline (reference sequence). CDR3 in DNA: TGTGCCAGCACCCCGAGAGGGTACTACGAGCAGTACTTC. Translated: CASTPRGYYEQYF.